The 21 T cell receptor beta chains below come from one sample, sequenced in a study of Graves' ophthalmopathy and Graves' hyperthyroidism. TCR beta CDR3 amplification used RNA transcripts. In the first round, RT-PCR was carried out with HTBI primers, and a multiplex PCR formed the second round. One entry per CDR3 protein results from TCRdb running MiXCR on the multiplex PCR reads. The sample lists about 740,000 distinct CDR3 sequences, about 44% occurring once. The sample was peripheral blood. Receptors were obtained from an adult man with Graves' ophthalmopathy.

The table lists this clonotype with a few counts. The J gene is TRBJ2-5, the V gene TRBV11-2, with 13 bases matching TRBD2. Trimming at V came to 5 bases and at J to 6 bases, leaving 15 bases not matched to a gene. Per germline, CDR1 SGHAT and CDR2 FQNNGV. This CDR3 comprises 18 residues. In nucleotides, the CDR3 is TGTGCCAGCAGCCTCGGGACTAGCGGGGTAAGGGTCGGGCAGACCCAGTACTTC. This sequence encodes CASSLGTSGVRVGQTQYF.

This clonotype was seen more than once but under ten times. The CDR3 loop reads CASFGAWSGYTF. For the CDR3, the DNA is TGTGCCAGCTTTGGAGCATGGAGCGGCTACACCTTC. The gene calls are TRBV27 and TRBJ1-2, with D unclear. Germline lookup yields CDR1 MNHEY and CDR2 SMNVEV (reference sequence). The CDR3 runs 12 residues. V lost 8 bases and J lost 8, with 15 bases in between.

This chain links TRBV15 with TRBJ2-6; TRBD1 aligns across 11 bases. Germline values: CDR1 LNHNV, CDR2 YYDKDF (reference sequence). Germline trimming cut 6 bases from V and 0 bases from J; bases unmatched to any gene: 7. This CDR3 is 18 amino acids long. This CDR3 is CATRRTGTGGSGANVLTF. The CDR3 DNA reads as TGTGCCACCAGAAGAACCGGGACAGGGGGCTCTGGGGCCAACGTCCTGACTTTC.

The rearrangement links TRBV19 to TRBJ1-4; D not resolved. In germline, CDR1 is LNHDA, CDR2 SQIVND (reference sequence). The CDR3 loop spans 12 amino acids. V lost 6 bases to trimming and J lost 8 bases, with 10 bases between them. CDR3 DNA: TGTGCCAGTAGCCGCCGGAGGGAAAAACTGTTTTTT. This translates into CASSRRREKLFF.

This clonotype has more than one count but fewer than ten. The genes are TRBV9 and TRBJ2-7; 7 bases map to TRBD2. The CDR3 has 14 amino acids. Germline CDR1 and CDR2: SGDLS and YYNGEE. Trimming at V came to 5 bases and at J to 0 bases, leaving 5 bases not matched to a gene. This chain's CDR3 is CASSSGSSSYEQYF. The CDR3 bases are TGTGCCAGCAGTAGCGGGTCGAGCTCCTACGAGCAGTACTTC. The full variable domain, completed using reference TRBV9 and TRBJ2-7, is DSGVTQTPKHLITATGQRVTLRCSPRSGDLSVYWYQQSLDQGLQFLIQYYNGEERAKGNILERFSAQQFPDLHSELNLSSLELGDSALYFCASSSGSSSYEQYFGPGTRLTVT.

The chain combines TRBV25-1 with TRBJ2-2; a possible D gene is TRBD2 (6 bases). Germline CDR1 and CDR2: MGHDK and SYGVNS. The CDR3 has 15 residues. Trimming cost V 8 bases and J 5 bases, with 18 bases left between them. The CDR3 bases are TGTGCCAGCGTTGAAGATCGTGGGAGGACCGGGGAGCTGTTTTTT. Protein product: CASVEDRGRTGELFF.

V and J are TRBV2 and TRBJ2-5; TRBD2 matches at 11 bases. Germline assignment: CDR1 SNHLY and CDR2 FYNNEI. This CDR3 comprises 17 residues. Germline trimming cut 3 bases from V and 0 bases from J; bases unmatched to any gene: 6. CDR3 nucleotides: TGTGCCAGCAGTGAGGCGAGACTAGCGGGGTACCAAGAGACCCAGTACTTC. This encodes CASSEARLAGYQETQYF.

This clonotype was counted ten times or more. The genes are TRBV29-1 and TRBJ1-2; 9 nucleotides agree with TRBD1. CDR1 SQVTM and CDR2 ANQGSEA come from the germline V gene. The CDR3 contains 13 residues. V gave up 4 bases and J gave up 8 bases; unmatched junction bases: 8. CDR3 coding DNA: TGCAGCGTTGCCCCCGGGACAGGGTACGGCTACACCTTC. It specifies CSVAPGTGYGYTF.

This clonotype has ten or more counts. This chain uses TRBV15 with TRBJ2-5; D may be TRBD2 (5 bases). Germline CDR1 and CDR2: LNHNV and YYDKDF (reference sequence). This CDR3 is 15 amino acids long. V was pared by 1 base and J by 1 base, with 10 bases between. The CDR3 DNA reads TGTGCCACCAGCAGAGTGGGAGTGGGCCAAGAGACCCAGTACTTC. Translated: CATSRVGVGQETQYF.

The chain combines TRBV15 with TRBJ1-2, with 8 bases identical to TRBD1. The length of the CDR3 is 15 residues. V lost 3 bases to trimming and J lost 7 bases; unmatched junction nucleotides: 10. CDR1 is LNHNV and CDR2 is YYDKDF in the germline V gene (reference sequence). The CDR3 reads CATSSRDRPLSGYTF. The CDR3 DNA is TGTGCCACCAGCAGTCGGGACAGGCCCCTAAGTGGCTACACCTTC.

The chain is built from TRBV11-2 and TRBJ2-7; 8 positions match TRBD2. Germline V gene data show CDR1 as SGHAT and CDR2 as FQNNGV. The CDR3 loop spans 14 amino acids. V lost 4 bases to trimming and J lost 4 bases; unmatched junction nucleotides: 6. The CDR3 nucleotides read TGTGCCAGCAGCTCCGGGACTAGGTTGTACGAGCAGTACTTC. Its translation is CASSSGTRLYEQYF. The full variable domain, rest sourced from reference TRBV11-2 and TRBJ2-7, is EAGVAQSPRYKIIEKRQSVAFWCNPISGHATLYWYQQILGQGPKLLIQFQNNGVVDDSQLPKDRFSAERLKGVDSTLKIQPAKLEDSAVYLCASSSGTRLYEQYFGPGTRLTVT.

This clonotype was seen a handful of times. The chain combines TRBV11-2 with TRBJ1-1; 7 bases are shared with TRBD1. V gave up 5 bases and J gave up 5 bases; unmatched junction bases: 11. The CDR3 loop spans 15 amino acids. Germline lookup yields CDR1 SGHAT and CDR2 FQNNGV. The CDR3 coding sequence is TGTGCCAGCAGCCGACAGGGTCCCGGGGAGACTGAAGCTTTCTTT. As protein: CASSRQGPGETEAFF.

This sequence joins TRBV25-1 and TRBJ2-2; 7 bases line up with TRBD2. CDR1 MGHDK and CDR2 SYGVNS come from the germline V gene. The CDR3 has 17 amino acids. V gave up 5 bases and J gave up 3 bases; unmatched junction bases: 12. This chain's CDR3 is CASSYPPAGWDTGELFF. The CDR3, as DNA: TGTGCCAGCAGTTACCCCCCAGCGGGATGGGACACCGGGGAGCTGTTTTTT. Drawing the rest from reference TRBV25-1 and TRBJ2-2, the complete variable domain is EADIYQTPRYLVIGTGKKITLECSQTMGHDKMYWYQQDPGMELHLIHYSYGVNSTEKGDLSSESTVSRIRTEHFPLTLESARPSHTSQYLCASSYPPAGWDTGELFFGEGSRLTVL.

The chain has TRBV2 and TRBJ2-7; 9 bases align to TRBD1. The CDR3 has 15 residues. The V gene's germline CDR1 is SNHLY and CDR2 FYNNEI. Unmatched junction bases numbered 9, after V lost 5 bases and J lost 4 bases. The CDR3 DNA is TGTGCCAGCAGTCCCCGGGACAGGGTAGTTTACGAGCAGTACTTC. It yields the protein CASSPRDRVVYEQYF.

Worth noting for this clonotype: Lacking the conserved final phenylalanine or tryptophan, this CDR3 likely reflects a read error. As DNA, the CDR3 is TGTGCAAGCAGCTTAGCGGGACTAGCGTTCTACGAGCAGTACCTC. It yields the protein CASSLAGLAFYEQYL. The V gene is TRBV7-2, the J gene TRBJ2-7; TRBD2 matches 10 bases. Per the germline V gene, CDR1 is SGHTA and CDR2 is FQGNSA. The CDR3 totals 15 residues.

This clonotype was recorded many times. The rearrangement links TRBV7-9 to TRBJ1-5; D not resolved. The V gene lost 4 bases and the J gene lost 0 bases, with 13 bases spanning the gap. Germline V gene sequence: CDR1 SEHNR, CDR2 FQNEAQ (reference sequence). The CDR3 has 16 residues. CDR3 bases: TGTGCCAGCAGCTCAGAGACAACGAGTAGCAATCAGCCCCAGCATTTT. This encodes CASSSETTSSNQPQHF.

In DNA, the CDR3 is TGCAGTGCTAGGCGGACAGGGGGCTATGAGCCCCAGCATTTT. As protein: CSARRTGGYEPQHF. V and J are TRBV20-1 and TRBJ1-5; 11 nucleotides line up with TRBD1. V lost 3 bases to trimming and J lost 8 bases; unmatched junction nucleotides: 6. This CDR3 contains 14 residues. Germline V CDR1 and CDR2: DFQATT, SNEGSKA (reference sequence).

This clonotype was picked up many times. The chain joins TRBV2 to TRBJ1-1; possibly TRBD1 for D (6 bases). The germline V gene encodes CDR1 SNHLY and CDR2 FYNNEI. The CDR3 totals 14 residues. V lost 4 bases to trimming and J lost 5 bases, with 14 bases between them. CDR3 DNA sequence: TGTGCCAGCAGTGGGGAGGAGGGGGTTACTGAAGCTTTCTTT. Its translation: CASSGEEGVTEAFF.

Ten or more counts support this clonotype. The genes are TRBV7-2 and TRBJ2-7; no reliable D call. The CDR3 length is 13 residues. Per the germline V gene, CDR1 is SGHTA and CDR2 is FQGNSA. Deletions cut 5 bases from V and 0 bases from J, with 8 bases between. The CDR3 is CASSPKISYEQYF. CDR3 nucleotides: TGTGCCAGCAGCCCAAAAATCTCCTACGAGCAGTACTTC.

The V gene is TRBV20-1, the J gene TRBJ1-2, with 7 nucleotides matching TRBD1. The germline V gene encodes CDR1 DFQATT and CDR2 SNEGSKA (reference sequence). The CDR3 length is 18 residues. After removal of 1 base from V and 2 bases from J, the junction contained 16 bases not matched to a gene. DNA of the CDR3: TGCAGTGCTAGAGCCGGGACAGATAGCATCCCCAGCAACTATGGCTACACCTTC. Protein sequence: CSARAGTDSIPSNYGYTF.

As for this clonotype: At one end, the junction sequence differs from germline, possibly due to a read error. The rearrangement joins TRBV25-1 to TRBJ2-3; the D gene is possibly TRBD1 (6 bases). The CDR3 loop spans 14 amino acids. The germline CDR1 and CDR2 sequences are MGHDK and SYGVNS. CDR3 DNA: TGTGCCAGCCTTCAGACAGGACGCACAGGTACGCAGTATTTT. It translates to CASLQTGRTGTQYF.